What follows are 2 T cell receptor beta chains derived from one specimen sequenced in a study of blood T cell repertoires in COVID-19. The data were produced by immunoSEQ multiplex PCR, yet TCRdb's version contains in-frame clones alone and is incomplete. The sample lists more than 140,000 clones; roughly 82% were seen once. The sequenced sample consisted of peripheral blood. The receptors come from a woman aged 45-60 years in a cohort sampled during active or convalescent COVID-19.

As to this clone: The junction shows a germline mismatch at one end, possibly a read error. The CDR3 region has the DNA TGTGCCAGCACCTTAAGAGGGACGGCACAGGGGAACTATGGCTACACCTTC. Amino acids: CASTLRGTAQGNYGYTF. The chain uses TRBV7-9 and TRBJ1-2; 7 bases are shared with TRBD1. The CDR3 spans 17 residues. Germline-derived CDR1 and CDR2 are SEHNR and FQNEAQ (reference sequence). Filled out from reference TRBV7-9 and TRBJ1-2, the complete variable domain reads DTGVSQNPRHKITKRGQNVTFRCDPISEHNRLYWYRQTLGQGPEFLTYFQNEAQLEKSRLLSDRFSAERPKGSFSTLEIQRTEQGDSAMYLCASTLRGTAQGNYGYTFGSGTRLTVV.

The CDR3 here is CATRLFSDGNGAYGYTF. The DNA for the CDR3 is TGTGCCACCAGGCTTTTTTCGGACGGCAATGGGGCATATGGCTACACCTTC. The V and J genes are TRBV24-1 and TRBJ1-2; D is perhaps TRBD1 (5 bases). V dropped 7 bases and J dropped 5 bases, with 25 bases sitting between them. From germline, CDR1 is KGHDR and CDR2 SFDVKD. The CDR3 loop spans 17 amino acids.